Following are 8 T cell receptor beta chains from one sample sequenced in a study of CD8 T cells in Susac syndrome. Reverse transcription of roughly 0.45 to 1 ug RNA used random hexamers. One entry per CDR3 protein results from TCRdb running MiXCR on the immunoSEQ multiplex PCR reads. This repertoire shows 73,000 or so distinct CDR3 sequences, about 95% found once; its top ten account for under 0.5%. Sequencing used CD8+ T cells from PBMCs. All receptors come from a human donor with multiple sclerosis.

The chain is built from TRBV4-1 and TRBJ2-7; D gene uncertain. This CDR3 has 11 residues. Germline V gene lookup returns CDR1 MGHRA and CDR2 YSYEKL. The germline V and J ends were trimmed by 0 bases and 9 bases, with 6 bases remaining between them. The CDR3 DNA reads as TGCGCCAGCAGCCAAGAATCTCGGCAGTACTTC. This codes for CASSQESRQYF.

Turning to this clonotype: An end of the junction does not agree with germline; a read error may underlie this. The chain is built from TRBV6-6 and TRBJ2-7, with D perhaps TRBD2 (6 bases). CDR1 and CDR2 from the germline V gene are MNHNY and SVGAGI (reference sequence). The CDR3 extends over 13 amino acids. CDR3: CASSPTSSHEQYF. The CDR3 nucleotides are TGTGCCAGCAGTCCAACTAGCTCCCACGAGCAGTACTTC.

This rearrangement joins TRBV12-3 or TRBV12-4 to TRBJ1-6; a possible D gene is TRBD1 (6 bases). CDR3 length equals 17 residues. V was shortened by 2 bases and J by 4 bases, with 15 bases between the two germline ends. The CDR3 sequence: CASSLTRYRAYNSPLHF. DNA of the CDR3: TGTGCCAGCAGTTTAACGAGGTACAGGGCATATAATTCACCCCTCCACTTT.

The rearrangement links TRBV30 to TRBJ2-7; possible D gene TRBD2, 6 bases. Per germline, CDR1 GTSNPN and CDR2 SVGIG (reference sequence). CDR3 length: 15 amino acids. V lost 3 bases to trimming and J lost 1 base, with 16 bases between them. In DNA form, the CDR3 reads TGTGCCTGGAGCCCCGGGAGAGGGGTTTCCTACGAGCAGTACTTC. Residues: CAWSPGRGVSYEQYF.

The chain joins TRBV27 to TRBJ2-6, with D possibly TRBD2 on 6 matching bases. Germline V CDR1 and CDR2: MNHEY, SMNVEV (reference sequence). The CDR3 loop spans 11 amino acids. The germline V and J ends were trimmed by 7 bases and 12 bases, with 10 bases remaining between them. The CDR3 region has the DNA TGTGCCAGCACCTCCGGGGGCGTCCTGACTTTC. The encoded protein is CASTSGGVLTF.

J is TRBJ1-5 and V is TRBV6-2 or TRBV6-3; 7 bases are a match to TRBD1. The CDR3 is made up of 13 amino acids. The trim removed 10 bases at V and 5 bases at J, leaving 8 bases unmatched. Per germline, CDR1 MNHEY and CDR2 SVGEGT. CDR3 in amino acids: CATGTVTDQPQHF. The CDR3 coding sequence is TGTGCCACCGGGACAGTAACGGATCAGCCCCAGCATTTT.

The chain carries TRBV7-2 and TRBJ2-2; 9 nucleotides agree with TRBD2. Germline CDR1 and CDR2: SGHTA and FQGNSA. This CDR3 spans 16 amino acids. J gave up 6 bases and V 1 base, and 6 bases lay outside the gene matches. Here the CDR3 reads CASSLVVSGGSGELFF. The CDR3 coding sequence is TGTGCCAGCAGCTTAGTGGTTAGCGGGGGATCCGGGGAGCTGTTTTTT. Combining the CDR3 with reference TRBV7-2 and TRBJ2-2 gives the whole variable domain GAGVSQSPSNKVTEKGKDVELRCDPISGHTALYWYRQSLGQGLEFLIYFQGNSAPDKSGLPSDRFSAERTGGSVSTLTIQRTQQEDSAVYLCASSLVVSGGSGELFFGEGSRLTVL.

V gene TRBV12-5 combines with J gene TRBJ2-1, with D unresolved. The CDR3 contains 12 residues. Germline lookup yields CDR1 LGHNT and CDR2 FRNRAP. Trimming removed 6 bases at V and 9 bases at J, with 12 bases between. Here the CDR3 reads CASGQTSGEQFF. The CDR3 coding sequence is TGTGCTAGTGGCCAGACCTCCGGTGAGCAGTTCTTC.